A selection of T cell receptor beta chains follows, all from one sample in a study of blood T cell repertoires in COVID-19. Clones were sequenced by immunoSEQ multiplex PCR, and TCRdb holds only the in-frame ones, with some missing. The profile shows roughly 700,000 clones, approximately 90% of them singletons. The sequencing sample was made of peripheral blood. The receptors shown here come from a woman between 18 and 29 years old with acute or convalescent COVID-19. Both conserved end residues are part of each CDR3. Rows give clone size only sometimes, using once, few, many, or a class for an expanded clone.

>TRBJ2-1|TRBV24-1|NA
CATSDFRANSYNEQFF
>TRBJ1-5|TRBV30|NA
CAYQKTGQPQHF
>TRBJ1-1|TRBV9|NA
CASSVTGAGTEAFF
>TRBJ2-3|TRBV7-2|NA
CASSFSGTSGTDTQYF
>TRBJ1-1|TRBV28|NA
CASSFLQGTEAFF
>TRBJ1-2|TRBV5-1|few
CASREQGWVNYGYTF
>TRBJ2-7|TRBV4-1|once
CASSQRTGPSYEQYF
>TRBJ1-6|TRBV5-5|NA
CASSFGPGQRSSYNSPLHF
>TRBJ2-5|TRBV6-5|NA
CASSPSRGTQYF
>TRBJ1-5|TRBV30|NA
CAWAQGGGQPQHF
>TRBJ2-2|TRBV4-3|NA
CASSQEGANRDRVNTGELFF
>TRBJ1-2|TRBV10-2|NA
CASSDLTANYGYTF
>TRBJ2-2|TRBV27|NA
CASSSQANTGELFF
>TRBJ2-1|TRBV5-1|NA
CASSLGPSSYNEQFF
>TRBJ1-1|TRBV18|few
CASSPLETTEAFF
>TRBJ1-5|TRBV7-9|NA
CASAGGPNQPQHF
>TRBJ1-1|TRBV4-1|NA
CASSQDPFRTGRNTEAFF
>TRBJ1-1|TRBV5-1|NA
CASSLGNRAGSTNTEAFF
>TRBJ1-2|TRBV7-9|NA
CASSPDRAYGYTF
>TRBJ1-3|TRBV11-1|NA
CASSVGTTRNTIYF
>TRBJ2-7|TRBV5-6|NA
CASSWGTVTYEQYF
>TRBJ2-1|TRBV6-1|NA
CASSDPSEPYNEQFF
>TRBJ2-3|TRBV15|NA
CATSRVSGDTQYF
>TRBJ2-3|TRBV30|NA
CAWSLYQWGPTDTQYF
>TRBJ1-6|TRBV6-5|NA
CASSYSGSSYNSPLHF
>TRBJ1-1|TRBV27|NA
CASSPWTPRATEAFF
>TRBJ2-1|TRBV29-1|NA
CSVEDPRQGSDNEQFF
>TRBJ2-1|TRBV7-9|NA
CASSLQRGTINEQFF
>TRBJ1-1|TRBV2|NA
CASVQEDTEAFF
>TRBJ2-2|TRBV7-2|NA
CASSTRTGSGELFF
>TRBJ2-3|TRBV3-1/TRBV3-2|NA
CASSHPRDYGIDTQYF
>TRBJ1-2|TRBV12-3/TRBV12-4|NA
CASSFGAGYGYTF
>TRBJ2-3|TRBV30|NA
CAWGLADDATDTQYF
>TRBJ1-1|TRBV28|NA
CASSVAGMNTEAFF
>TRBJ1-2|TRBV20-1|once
CSAREGYGYTF
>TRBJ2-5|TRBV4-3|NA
CASSQDRASGVETQYF
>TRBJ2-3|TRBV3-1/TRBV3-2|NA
CASSQRDSYASTDTQYF
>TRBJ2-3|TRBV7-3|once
CASSLIGGIGTDTQYF
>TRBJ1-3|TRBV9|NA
CASSVGGQGAGNTIYF
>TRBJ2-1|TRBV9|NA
CASSGAGMNEQFF
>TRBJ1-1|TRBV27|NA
CASSPRGNTEAFF
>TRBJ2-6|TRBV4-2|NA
CASGLAPASGANVLTF
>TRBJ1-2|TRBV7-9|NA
CASSPADSLSGYTF
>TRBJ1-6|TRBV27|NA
CATGADGQQNSPLHF
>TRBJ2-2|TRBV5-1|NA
CASSVWTGDGELFF
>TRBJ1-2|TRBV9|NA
CASRGWDRGNYGYTF
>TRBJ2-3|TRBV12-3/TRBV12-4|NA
CASSPLADTQYF
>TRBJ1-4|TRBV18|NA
CASSPRGQLINEKLFF
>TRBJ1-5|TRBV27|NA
CASSPGVRQPQHF
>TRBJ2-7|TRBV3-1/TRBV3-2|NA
CASSQGDIRYEQYF
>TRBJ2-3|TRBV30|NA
CAWSEGTSTDTQYF